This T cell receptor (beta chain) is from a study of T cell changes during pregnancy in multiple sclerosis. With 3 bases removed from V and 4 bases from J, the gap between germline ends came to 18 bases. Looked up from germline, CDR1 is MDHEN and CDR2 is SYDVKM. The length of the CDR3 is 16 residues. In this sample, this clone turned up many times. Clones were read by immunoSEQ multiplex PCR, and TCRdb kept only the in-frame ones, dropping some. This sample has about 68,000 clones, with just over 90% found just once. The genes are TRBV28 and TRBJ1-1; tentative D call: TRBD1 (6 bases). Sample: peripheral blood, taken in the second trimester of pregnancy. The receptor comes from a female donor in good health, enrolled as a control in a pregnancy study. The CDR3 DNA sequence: TGTGCCAGCAGTTTGAGCACAGGGCTAAGGAGCACTGAAGCTTTCTTT. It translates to CASSLSTGLRSTEAFF.